This T cell receptor beta chain came from a study of blood T cell repertoires in COVID-19. As handled by the study authors: Counts of nucleated cells, estimated from reference gene primer amplification, were obtained. Produced via immunoSEQ multiplex PCR; TCRdb's table is partial and in-frame only. V and J calls plus clone size are reproduced from that table; the DNA served to infer D and trimming. The data show under 300,000 clones, around nine tenths seen once. This CDR3 has 16 residues. Trimming cost V 3 bases and J 10 bases; bases outside gene matches: 12. Germline V gives CDR1 MNHEY, CDR2 SMNVEV (reference sequence).

The rearrangement uses TRBV27 and TRBJ1-1, with 12 bases aligning to TRBD1. Sequenced input: PBMCs or T cells enriched from blood (not recorded which). This receptor was obtained from a woman in her fifties or sixties who had recovered from COVID-19. CDR3 nucleotide sequence: TGTGCCAGCAGTTTCGGGACAGGGGGCACCACTCGGCCAGCTTTCTTT. This encodes CASSFGTGGTTRPAFF.